These T cell receptor beta chains were read from a single sample in a study of cytomegalovirus exposure and HLA in healthy donors. The assay was immunoSEQ multiplex PCR, and TCRdb's table has in-frame clones only and misses some. The sample records fewer than 250,000 clones, more than 65% being singletons. Material: PBMCs. The receptors were sampled from a woman aged 25 to 45 in good health and CMV-seropositive. Each CDR3 is given with its conserved first and last residue. Each record gives: clone size, V gene, D gene, J gene, CDR3 protein. The D gene is left open where the match is weak. The size field is filled for only some rows; it gives once, few, many or a size class.

>-|TRBV7-8|TRBD2|TRBJ2-1
CASSPPGLALFNEQFF
>-|TRBV5-4|TRBD1|TRBJ2-7
CASSFSGQEAYEQYF
>-|TRBV21-1|-|TRBJ1-1
CASSAIQGVEAFF
>few|TRBV5-4|-|TRBJ1-2
CASSPGGDYGYTF
>few|TRBV6-1|-|TRBJ1-1
CASSAYTEAFF
>-|TRBV5-6|TRBD2|TRBJ2-3
CASSWGLANTDTQYF
>few|TRBV6-4|-|TRBJ2-3
CASSPSVGGTDTQYF
>-|TRBV7-9|TRBD2|TRBJ2-3
CASSSLLAGASGKDTQYF
>-|TRBV6-5|TRBD1|TRBJ1-2
CATVFDPRDSYGYTF
>-|TRBV28|TRBD1|TRBJ1-2
CASTRGGQGALKYGYTF
>-|TRBV11-1|-|TRBJ2-5
CASSSVDRRQQETQYF
>-|TRBV11-3|-|TRBJ2-3
CASSLKRGDTQYF
>-|TRBV2|-|TRBJ1-1
CASSEGPDNTEAFF
>-|TRBV5-4|-|TRBJ1-2
CASSLALGDKRGYTF
>once|TRBV7-2|TRBD1|TRBJ1-1
CASSWGQVNTEAFF
>-|TRBV25-1|TRBD1|TRBJ1-6
CASGTGGSPLHF
>-|TRBV28|TRBD2|TRBJ2-7
CASSDPRGWEGSYEQYF
>-|TRBV19|TRBD1|TRBJ1-5
CASSTTGGNSNQPQHF
>-|TRBV19|-|TRBJ1-4
CASSIRAGDEKLFF
>-|TRBV5-8|-|TRBJ2-7
CALGAGLDSYEQYF
>-|TRBV6-1|TRBD1|TRBJ1-1
CASLGQGYAEAFF
>-|TRBV7-2|-|TRBJ1-6
CASSLALGRDYSPLHF
>-|TRBV7-2|TRBD1|-
CASSRRGGQGSYEQYF
>-|TRBV9|-|TRBJ2-3
CASSVDNTDTQYF
>few|TRBV6-4|TRBD2|TRBJ2-3
CASSDSGTSGDTQYF
>once|TRBV7-9|-|TRBJ2-1
CASSLGQLQFF
>-|TRBV19|TRBD2|TRBJ2-7
CASTTGTSGNYEQYF
>-|TRBV9|-|TRBJ2-1
CASSGGLVSSYNEQFF
>-|TRBV7-9|TRBD2|TRBJ2-5
CASSLVLAGETQYF
>-|TRBV5-1|TRBD2|TRBJ2-3
CASSLVGTTKDTQYF
>-|TRBV23-1|-|TRBJ2-7
CASSRPPPGPSSYEQYF
>few|TRBV6-5|TRBD1|TRBJ1-5
CASSPDRAPHQPQHF